A single sample gave rise to the 26 T cell receptor beta chains below, sequenced in a study of OX40 agonist ivuxolimab in advanced cancers. Sequencing was performed with immunoSEQ multiplex PCR; in TCRdb, only in-frame clones are kept and a portion is missing. The table has 40,000 to 55,000 clones, 85% to 95% seen once. The sequenced sample was CD4+ or CD8+ T cells sorted from blood, obtained in a trial of the OX40 agonist ivuxolimab. The source of these receptors is an adult with an advanced solid tumor such as melanoma, head and neck, liver or kidney cancer.

This chain joins TRBV5-4 and TRBJ2-2, with no clear D. CDR3 length: 13 amino acids. The V end lost 0 bases, the J end lost 3 bases, and 3 bases lay between the germline ends. The germline CDR1 and CDR2 sequences are SGHNT and YYREEE (reference sequence). The CDR3 protein is CASSLDYTGELFF. The CDR3 DNA follows: TGTGCCAGCAGCTTGGACTACACCGGGGAGCTGTTTTTT.

This chain joins TRBV13 and TRBJ1-3; TRBD1 aligns across 7 bases. This CDR3 is built from 15 residues. Germline CDR1 reads PRHDT; CDR2 reads FYEKMQ (reference sequence). J lost 3 bases, V lost 5 bases, and 7 bases had no gene match. In DNA form, the CDR3 reads TGTGCCAGCAGCCCTTACAGGGGTGGTGGAAACACCATATATTTT. As protein: CASSPYRGGGNTIYF.

The chain joins TRBV9 to TRBJ1-2; TRBD1 is a possible D gene (5 bases). This CDR3 contains 16 residues. Germline CDR1 is SGDLS and CDR2 is YYNGEE. V lost 0 bases, J lost 1 base, and 13 bases lay in between. The CDR3 reads CASSVAPGHGNYGYTF. The CDR3 DNA sequence: TGTGCCAGCAGCGTAGCCCCGGGGCATGGTAACTATGGCTACACCTTC.

In this sample, this clone is large (0.1 to 1%). This CDR3 reads CAATSEDYNEQFF. In DNA form, the CDR3 reads TGTGCAGCAACCTCCGAGGACTACAATGAGCAGTTCTTC. The rearrangement uses TRBV7-8 and TRBJ2-1, with unresolved D. This CDR3 has 13 residues. The V gene's germline CDR1 is SGHVS and CDR2 FQNEAQ.

Regarding this clone: At one end the junction does not follow the germline gene, possibly because of a read error. The rearrangement uses TRBV7-7 and TRBJ2-1, with D possibly TRBD2 on 6 matching bases. The germline V gene encodes CDR1 SSHAT and CDR2 FNYEAQ (reference sequence). CDR3 length equals 16 residues. Here the CDR3 reads CASSFEAGPPYNEQFF. The DNA for the CDR3 is TGTGCTAGCAGCTTCGAGGCGGGACCCCCCTACAATGAGCAGTTCTTC.

CDR3 sequence reads: CASSETSDEFTDTQYF. CDR3 nucleotide sequence: TGTGCCAGCAGTGAAACTAGCGATGAGTTCACAGATACGCAGTATTTT. This chain uses TRBV2 with TRBJ2-3, with 7 bases aligning to TRBD2. V shed 2 bases, J shed 2 bases, and the junction held 7 bases outside the gene matches. Germline lookup yields CDR1 SNHLY and CDR2 FYNNEI. This CDR3 contains 16 residues.

This clone was seen a single time. The chain uses TRBV4-1 and TRBJ2-7; 9 positions match TRBD2. V gave up 6 bases and J gave up 4 bases; unmatched junction bases: 10. The CDR3 has 15 amino acids. CDR1 and CDR2 from the germline V gene are MGHRA and YSYEKL. The CDR3 loop is CASSPILAGEYEQYF. In DNA form, the CDR3 reads TGCGCCAGCAGTCCCATTTTAGCGGGAGAGTACGAGCAGTACTTC.

The V gene is TRBV4-1, the J gene TRBJ1-5; D is undetermined. Trimming shortened V by 5 bases and J by 3 bases, and 14 bases separated the two germline ends. Germline CDR1 MGHRA, CDR2 YSYEKL. The CDR3 extends over 15 amino acids. CDR3 region: CASSLLRALNQPQHF. CDR3 in DNA: TGCGCCAGCAGCTTACTCCGGGCCCTCAATCAGCCCCAGCATTTT.

The chain links TRBV7-2 to TRBJ1-1; no clear D gene. V lost 5 bases and J lost 2, with 9 bases in between. CDR3 length: 13 residues. CDR1 and CDR2 from the germline V gene are SGHTA and FQGNSA. CDR3 sequence (DNA): TGTGCCAGCAGCCCAACGGGAAACACTGAAGCTTTCTTT. Amino acid sequence: CASSPTGNTEAFF.

The V and J genes are TRBV2 and TRBJ2-5; 7 positions match TRBD2. The germline CDR1 and CDR2 sequences are SNHLY and FYNNEI. The CDR3 sequence is 15 residues long. Trimming removed 7 bases from V and 4 bases from J; junction bases left unmatched: 12. This chain's CDR3 is CASIQTSAGTETQYF. The CDR3, as DNA: TGTGCCAGCATCCAAACTTCAGCGGGAACAGAGACCCAGTACTTC. Supplemented by reference TRBV2 and TRBJ2-5, the full variable domain reads EPEVTQTPSHQVTQMGQEVILRCVPISNHLYFYWYRQILGQKVEFLVSFYNNEISEKSEIFDDQFSVERPDGSNFTLKIRSTKLEDSAMYFCASIQTSAGTETQYFGPGTRLLVL.

The chain employs TRBV6-8 and TRBJ2-1, with D perhaps given as TRBD1 or TRBD2 (5 bases each). Trimming took 5 bases from V and 7 from J, leaving 21 bases between them. Germline lookup yields CDR1 MNHGY and CDR2 SAAAGT. This CDR3 has 16 residues. CDR3 nucleotides: TGTGCCAGCAGTACCCCCGGGGCCCCCGGGTGGAATGAGCAGTTCTTC. It is translated as CASSTPGAPGWNEQFF.

The rearrangement joins TRBV4-1 to TRBJ2-7; a possible D gene is TRBD1 (6 bases). The germline V gene encodes CDR1 MGHRA and CDR2 YSYEKL. The ends were cut back, 0 bases at V and 2 bases at J, with 17 bases in the middle. The CDR3 has 17 amino acids. CDR3 in amino acids: CASSQEGEGTTTYEQYF. CDR3 nucleotides: TGCGCCAGCAGCCAAGAGGGTGAGGGGACAACGACCTACGAGCAGTACTTC.

The chain recombines TRBV10-2 with TRBJ2-3, with D possibly matching TRBD2 (6 bases). This CDR3 is built from 14 residues. CDR1 and CDR2 (germline): WSHSY, SAAADI. Trimming removed 8 bases at V and 1 base at J, with 13 bases between. Here the CDR3 DNA reads TGCGCCAGCGGCCGAGCTAGCGGCACAGATACGCAGTATTTT. This encodes CASGRASGTDTQYF.

The V gene is TRBV6-5, the J gene TRBJ2-1, with D perhaps matching TRBD2 (6 bases). This CDR3 is built from 16 residues. The germline gives CDR1 MNHEY, CDR2 SVGAGI. V lost 2 bases and J lost 2, with 13 bases in between. The CDR3 loop is CASSYGLAGTYNEQFF. DNA of the CDR3: TGTGCCAGCAGTTACGGTTTGGCGGGAACCTACAATGAGCAGTTCTTC.

The chain is built from TRBV6-1 and TRBJ2-4; TRBD1 agrees at 10 bases. J lost 9 bases, V lost 6 bases, and 5 bases had no gene match. The CDR3 runs 13 residues. CDR1 and CDR2 from the germline V gene are MNHNS and SASEGT. This CDR3 is CASRGTGEGIQYF. The CDR3 DNA reads as TGTGCCAGCAGAGGGACAGGGGAGGGCATTCAGTACTTC.

The chain links TRBV14 to TRBJ2-2; D gene uncertain. V was clipped by 7 bases and J by 5 bases, with 14 bases between them. Germline V gives CDR1 SGHDN, CDR2 FVKESK. This CDR3 region has 14 residues. The chain's CDR3 is CASKERSATGELFF. CDR3 coding DNA: TGTGCCAGCAAAGAAAGATCAGCGACCGGGGAGCTGTTTTTT.

The J gene is TRBJ1-2, the V gene TRBV28; D gene uncertain. The CDR3 loop spans 13 amino acids. Looked up from germline, CDR1 is MDHEN and CDR2 is SYDVKM. The ends were cut back, 2 bases at V and 3 bases at J, with 7 bases in the middle. CDR3 in DNA: TGTGCCAGCAGTTTAAGATGGGACTATGGCTACACCTTC. This gives the protein CASSLRWDYGYTF.

The V and J genes are TRBV30 and TRBJ2-3, with D possibly being TRBD1 or TRBD2 (5 bases each). The CDR3 consists of 14 residues. Germline V gives CDR1 GTSNPN, CDR2 SVGIG (reference sequence). V dropped 3 bases and J dropped 0 bases, with 10 bases sitting between them. CDR3 in DNA: TGTGCCTGGAGCCGGGGCGGGAGCACAGATACGCAGTATTTT. Translating gives CAWSRGGSTDTQYF.

The chain combines TRBV6-6 with TRBJ2-3; 8 bases map to TRBD2. With V trimmed by 6 bases and J by 0 bases, 2 bases remained unmatched. Germline CDR1 MNHNY, CDR2 SVGAGI (reference sequence). The CDR3 spans 14 residues. In DNA form, the CDR3 reads TGTGCCAGCAGGGCTAGCGGGAGCACAGATACGCAGTATTTT. This codes for CASRASGSTDTQYF.

The chain joins TRBV27 to TRBJ2-7; 9 bases agree with TRBD2. Per the germline V gene, CDR1 is MNHEY and CDR2 is SMNVEV (reference sequence). The CDR3 is made up of 15 amino acids. V was pared by 2 bases and J by 4 bases, with 6 bases of the junction left unmatched. The chain's CDR3 is CASSLGGRAMYEQYF. The CDR3 nucleotides are TGTGCCAGCAGTTTAGGCGGGAGGGCTATGTACGAGCAGTACTTC.

The V and J genes are TRBV7-6 and TRBJ2-2; TRBD2 is a possible D gene (5 bases). Germline lookup yields CDR1 SGHVS and CDR2 FNYEAQ. This CDR3 is built from 16 residues. The V end was cut by 1 base, the J end by 3 bases, with 12 bases between. In DNA, the CDR3 is TGTGCCAGCAGCTTAGTCGGGATAGGGTACACCGGGGAGCTGTTTTTT. Translating gives CASSLVGIGYTGELFF.

The genes are TRBV11-2 and TRBJ2-2, with no clear D. Germline V gene lookup returns CDR1 SGHAT and CDR2 FQNNGV. V lost 1 base and J 0 bases, leaving 15 bases between the germline ends. The CDR3 loop spans 18 amino acids. The CDR3 loop reads CASSLVRLVNPNTGELFF. In nucleotides, the CDR3 is TGTGCCAGCAGCTTAGTTAGATTGGTCAACCCGAACACCGGGGAGCTGTTTTTT.

V usage is TRBV4-3 and J usage is TRBJ2-5; 7 bases fit TRBD2. The J segment lost 5 bases and the V segment lost 4 bases, leaving 7 bases of the junction unmatched. CDR1 is LGHNA, CDR2 YSLEER, per germline. This CDR3 spans 14 amino acids. This CDR3 is CASSPTLAMETQYF. CDR3 bases: TGCGCCAGCAGCCCGACACTAGCGATGGAGACCCAGTACTTC.

This clone occurred once. The CDR3 protein is CASSESPQGGTEAFF. DNA of the CDR3: TGCGCCAGCAGTGAGTCCCCACAGGGAGGTACTGAAGCTTTCTTT. The genes are TRBV10-2 and TRBJ1-1; perhaps TRBD1 as D (6 bases). CDR1 and CDR2 (germline): WSHSY, SAAADI. The V end was cut by 0 bases, the J end by 5 bases, with 13 bases between. The CDR3 sequence is 15 residues long.

The chain is built from TRBV7-2 and TRBJ2-5; 8 positions match TRBD1. The CDR3 totals 12 residues. The V segment lost 4 bases and the J segment 5 bases; nucleotides outside the gene matches: 0. Per the germline V gene, CDR1 is SGHTA and CDR2 is FQGNSA. The CDR3 DNA reads as TGTGCCAGCAGCTGGACAGGGGAGACCCAGTACTTC. It translates to CASSWTGETQYF.

The CDR3 here is CASSVPGPEAFF. CDR3 DNA sequence: TGTGCCAGCAGCGTCCCGGGGCCTGAAGCTTTCTTT. This chain links TRBV28 with TRBJ1-1; tentative D call: TRBD1 (5 bases). There are 12 residues in the CDR3. Trimming stripped 6 bases from V and 6 bases from J, with 11 bases between. Germline CDR1 is MDHEN and CDR2 is SYDVKM.